This TCR beta chain originates from a study of T cell repertoires in cytomegalovirus infection. Points on this clonotype: Its cognate antigen is unknown.

TCRdb re-called the reads through MiXCR, storing one row per CDR3 protein. The table has about 160,000 distinct CDR3 sequences, about 20% seen once; the top ten hold roughly 25%. Specimen: CD8+ T cells from cultured PBMCs, collected from culture after CMV antigen stimulation. The origin of this receptor is a human donor in good health (CMV status not recorded). Some clones in this sample may be carry-over from other donors' samples.

Here the CDR3 reads CASSHGTSGGIPSETQYF. The CDR3 DNA reads as TGTGCCAGCAGCCACGGGACTAGCGGGGGGATTCCCTCGGAGACCCAGTACTTC. The chain links TRBV11-2 to TRBJ2-5; TRBD2 matches 15 bases. The CDR3 runs to 18 residues. Germline loops: CDR1 SGHAT, CDR2 FQNNGV. V lost 5 bases, J lost 5 bases, and 12 bases stayed unmatched.